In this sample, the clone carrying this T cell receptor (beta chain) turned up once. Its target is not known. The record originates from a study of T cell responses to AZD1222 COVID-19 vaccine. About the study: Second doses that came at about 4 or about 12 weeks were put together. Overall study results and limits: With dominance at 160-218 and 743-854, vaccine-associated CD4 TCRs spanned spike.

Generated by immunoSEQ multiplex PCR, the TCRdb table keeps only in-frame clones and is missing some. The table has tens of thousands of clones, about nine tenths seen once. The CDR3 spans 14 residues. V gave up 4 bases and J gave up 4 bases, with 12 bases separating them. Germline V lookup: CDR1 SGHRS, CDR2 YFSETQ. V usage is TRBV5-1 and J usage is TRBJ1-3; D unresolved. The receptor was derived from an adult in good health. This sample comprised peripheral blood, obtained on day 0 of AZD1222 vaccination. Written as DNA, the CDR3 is TGCGCCAGCAGCCCGGGTGGTACAGGAAACACCATATATTTT. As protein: CASSPGGTGNTIYF. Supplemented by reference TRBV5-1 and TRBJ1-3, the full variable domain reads KAGVTQTPRYLIKTRGQQVTLSCSPISGHRSVSWYQQTPGQGLQFLFEYFSETQRNKGNFPGRFSGRQFSNSRSEMNVSTLELGDSALYLCASSPGGTGNTIYFGEGSWLTVV.